This TCR beta chain was captured in a study of blood T cell repertoires in COVID-19. Study as a whole: The United States, Italy and Spain supplied acute and convalescent COVID-19 samples.

Germline V gives CDR1 LNHDA, CDR2 SQIVND (reference sequence). V dropped 1 base and J dropped 0 bases, with 16 bases sitting between them. CDR3 length equals 18 residues. Measured with immunoSEQ multiplex PCR; TCRdb has only the in-frame clones, and not every one. The sample includes a few hundred thousand clones, 90% of them seen just once. Seattle-derived patients entered the study during active infection and were followed longitudinally. This clonotype was obtained from a woman in her fifties or sixties with COVID-19, enrolled during active disease. The chain joins TRBV19 to TRBJ2-1; D perhaps matches TRBD1 (7 bases). Sequenced sample: peripheral blood. The CDR3 is CASSIGWRGRRSYNEQFF. CDR3 DNA sequence: TGTGCCAGTAGTATAGGTTGGAGGGGGCGCCGCTCCTACAATGAGCAGTTCTTC. The whole variable domain, remainder taken from reference TRBV19 and TRBJ2-1, is DGGITQSPKYLFRKEGQNVTLSCEQNLNHDAMYWYRQDPGQGLRLIYYSQIVNDFQKGDIAEGYSVSREKKESFPLTVTSAQKNPTAFYLCASSIGWRGRRSYNEQFFGPGTRLTVL.